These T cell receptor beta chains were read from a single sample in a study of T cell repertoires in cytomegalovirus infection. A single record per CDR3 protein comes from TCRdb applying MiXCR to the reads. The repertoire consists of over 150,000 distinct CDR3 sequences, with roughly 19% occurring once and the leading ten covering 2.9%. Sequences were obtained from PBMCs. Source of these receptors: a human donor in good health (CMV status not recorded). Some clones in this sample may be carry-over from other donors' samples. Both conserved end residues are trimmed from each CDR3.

CDR3: ASSFPWASSSGANVLT
V: TRBV28
length: 16
J: TRBJ2-6

CDR3: ASSYSTEYGYT
V: TRBV6-6
length: 11
J: TRBJ1-2

CDR3: ASSEPTGGYT
V: TRBV2
length: 10
J: TRBJ1-2

CDR3: ATSRDIGGNEQF
V: TRBV15
length: 12
J: TRBJ2-1

CDR3: ATQGGGNQPQH
V: TRBV24-1
length: 11
J: TRBJ1-5

CDR3: ASSSSSGRALEETQY
V: TRBV7-2
length: 15
J: TRBJ2-5

CDR3: ASSDSGLFSHEQY
V: TRBV6-1
length: 13
J: TRBJ2-7

CDR3: SVEEDPGTAKTYNEQF
V: TRBV29-1
length: 16
J: TRBJ2-1

CDR3: ASSFWGQGSTEAF
V: TRBV12-3/TRBV12-4
length: 13
J: TRBJ1-1

CDR3: ASSLGGLAEGYT
V: TRBV7-6
length: 12
J: TRBJ1-2

CDR3: ASSPDGLAANTGELF
V: TRBV6-2/TRBV6-3
length: 15
J: TRBJ2-2

CDR3: ASSDHWNTGELF
V: TRBV28
length: 12
J: TRBJ2-2

CDR3: ASSLKSGAGMNTEAF
V: TRBV7-2
length: 15
J: TRBJ1-1

CDR3: ASSYMPGGTGELF
V: TRBV6-2/TRBV6-3
length: 13
J: TRBJ2-2

CDR3: SARVSGDGTDTQY
V: TRBV20-1
length: 13
J: TRBJ2-3

CDR3: ASSSITLGGTEAF
V: TRBV5-1
length: 13
J: TRBJ1-1

CDR3: ASSLDRFNEQF
V: TRBV5-6
length: 11
J: TRBJ2-1

CDR3: ASSTTGTSGRAGYEQF
V: TRBV6-5
length: 16
J: TRBJ2-1

CDR3: ASSDGRAETQY
V: TRBV2
length: 11
J: TRBJ2-5

CDR3: ASSLLAGLEQY
V: TRBV12-3/TRBV12-4
length: 11
J: TRBJ2-7

CDR3: ASSEYGGPRINEKLF
V: TRBV6-1
length: 15
J: TRBJ1-4

CDR3: ASSYPQGSKNIQY
V: TRBV5-6
length: 13
J: TRBJ2-4

CDR3: ASSRSSMNTEAF
V: TRBV5-5
length: 12
J: TRBJ1-1

CDR3: ASSLDRAVSNEQF
V: TRBV11-3
length: 13
J: TRBJ2-1

CDR3: ASRAGTGVKDTQY
V: TRBV19
length: 13
J: TRBJ2-3

CDR3: ASSLALNRGRGGYT
V: TRBV7-2
length: 14
J: TRBJ1-2

CDR3: SARVRVTGYNEQF
V: TRBV20-1
length: 13
J: TRBJ2-1

CDR3: ASRPGTGALLVDGYT
V: TRBV12-3/TRBV12-4
length: 15
J: TRBJ1-2

CDR3: ASSLPNSGNTIY
V: TRBV7-9
length: 12
J: TRBJ1-3

CDR3: ASRPGTGFTGELF
V: TRBV7-2
length: 13
J: TRBJ2-2

CDR3: ASSSLLAGVSGANVLT
V: TRBV12-3/TRBV12-4
length: 16
J: TRBJ2-6

CDR3: ASSFSNEKLF
V: TRBV6-5
length: 10
J: TRBJ1-4

CDR3: SARAIARLETQY
V: TRBV20-1
length: 12
J: TRBJ2-5

CDR3: ASSVSGAGTTDTQY
V: TRBV12-3/TRBV12-4
length: 14
J: TRBJ2-3

CDR3: ASSQDIADTQY
V: TRBV4-2
length: 11
J: TRBJ2-3

CDR3: AISGRGQNTEAF
V: TRBV10-3
length: 12
J: TRBJ1-1

CDR3: ASRQGPPDTQY
V: TRBV6-1
length: 11
J: TRBJ2-3

CDR3: ASSLDGLLHTDTQY
V: TRBV7-3
length: 14
J: TRBJ2-3

CDR3: ASRATITGILSEY
V: TRBV6-5
length: 13
J: TRBJ2-7

CDR3: ASTETVTYEQY
V: TRBV6-2/TRBV6-3
length: 11
J: TRBJ2-7

CDR3: ASSPTSFPDSSTDTQY
V: TRBV7-8
length: 16
J: TRBJ2-3

CDR3: ATGGQGGNNQPQH
V: TRBV23-1
length: 13
J: TRBJ1-5

CDR3: ASSLGLYNSPLH
V: TRBV12-3/TRBV12-4
length: 12
J: TRBJ1-6

CDR3: ATSRDSRPQH
V: TRBV15
length: 10
J: TRBJ1-5

CDR3: ASRQTSGSGHEQF
V: TRBV7-3
length: 13
J: TRBJ2-1

CDR3: ASSLAGRTYEQY
V: TRBV7-2
length: 12
J: TRBJ2-7

CDR3: ASSLHRNTEAF
V: TRBV12-3/TRBV12-4
length: 11
J: TRBJ1-1

CDR3: ASSLARGTEAF
V: TRBV11-2
length: 11
J: TRBJ1-1

CDR3: ASTRQGYGYT
V: TRBV6-1
length: 10
J: TRBJ1-2

CDR3: ASSFDMNYGYT
V: TRBV7-3
length: 11
J: TRBJ1-2

CDR3: ASSLTLGFYYGYT
V: TRBV12-3/TRBV12-4
length: 13
J: TRBJ1-2

CDR3: ASGTSGPTGELF
V: TRBV6-5
length: 12
J: TRBJ2-2

CDR3: ASSLGVRETQY
V: TRBV7-2
length: 11
J: TRBJ2-5

CDR3: ASSIGETGYGYT
V: TRBV19
length: 12
J: TRBJ1-2

CDR3: ASSLTQGGTQY
V: TRBV12-3/TRBV12-4
length: 11
J: TRBJ2-5

CDR3: ATYSGTAYEQY
V: TRBV28
length: 11
J: TRBJ2-7

CDR3: ASSLVDSGAQF
V: TRBV28
length: 11
J: TRBJ2-1

CDR3: ASSLARGRKVD
V: TRBV7-2
length: 11
J: TRBJ2-3

CDR3: ASGYSGGLADTQY
V: TRBV12-5
length: 13
J: TRBJ2-3

CDR3: ATSATGARETQY
V: TRBV24-1
length: 12
J: TRBJ2-5